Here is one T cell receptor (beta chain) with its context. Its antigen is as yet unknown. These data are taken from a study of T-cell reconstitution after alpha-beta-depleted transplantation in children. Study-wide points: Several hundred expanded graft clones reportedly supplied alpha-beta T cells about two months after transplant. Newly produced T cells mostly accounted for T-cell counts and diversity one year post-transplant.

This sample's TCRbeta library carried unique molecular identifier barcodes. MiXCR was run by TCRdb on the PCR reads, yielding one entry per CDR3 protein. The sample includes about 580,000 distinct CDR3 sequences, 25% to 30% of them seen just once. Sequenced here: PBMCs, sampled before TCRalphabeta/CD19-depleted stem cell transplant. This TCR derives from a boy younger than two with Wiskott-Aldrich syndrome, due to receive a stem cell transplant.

This chain's CDR3 is CASSFLARQANNEKLFF. The CDR3 nucleotides are TGCGCCAGCAGCTTCTTGGCGAGACAGGCCAATAATGAAAAACTGTTTTTT. V usage is TRBV5-1 and J usage is TRBJ1-4; possibly TRBD1 for D (6 bases). The CDR3 loop spans 17 amino acids. In germline, CDR1 is SGHRS, CDR2 YFSETQ. The V end lost 2 bases, the J end lost 4 bases, and 18 bases lay between the germline ends.